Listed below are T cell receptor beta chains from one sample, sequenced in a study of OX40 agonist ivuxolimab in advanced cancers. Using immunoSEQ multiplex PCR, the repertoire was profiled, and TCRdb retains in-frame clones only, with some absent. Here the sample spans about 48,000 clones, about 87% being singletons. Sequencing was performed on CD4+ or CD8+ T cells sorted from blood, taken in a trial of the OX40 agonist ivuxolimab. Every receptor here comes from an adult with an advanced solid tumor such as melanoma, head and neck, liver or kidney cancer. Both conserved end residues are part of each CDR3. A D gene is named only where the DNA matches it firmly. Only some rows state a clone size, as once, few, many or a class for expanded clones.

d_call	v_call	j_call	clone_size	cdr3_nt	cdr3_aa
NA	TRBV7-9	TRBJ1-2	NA	TGTGCCAGCAGCCAACCTTCCAGGAACTATGGCTACACCTTC	CASSQPSRNYGYTF
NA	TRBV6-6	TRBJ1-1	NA	TGTGCCAGCAGTTACGTACTCTGGTCTGAAGCTTTCTTT	CASSYVLWSEAFF
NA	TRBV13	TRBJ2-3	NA	TGTGCCAGCAGCCATAGCACAGATACGCAGTATTTT	CASSHSTDTQYF
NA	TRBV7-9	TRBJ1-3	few	TGTGCCAGCAGCCCTGAGACAGCCCGATCGGTGATTGGAATATATTTT	CASSPETARSVIGIYF
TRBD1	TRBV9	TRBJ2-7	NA	TGTGCCAGCAGCGATCGGACAGGGCCTTCCTCAGAGCAGTACTTC	CASSDRTGPSSEQYF
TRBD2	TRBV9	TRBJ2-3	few	TGTGCCAGCAGCGAGGAGGGTAGCGGGCTCACAGATACGCAGTATTTT	CASSEEGSGLTDTQYF
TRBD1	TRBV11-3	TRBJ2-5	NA	TGTGCCAGCAGCCCGAGGGACAGTCAAGAGACCCAGTACTTC	CASSPRDSQETQYF
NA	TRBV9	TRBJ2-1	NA	TGTGCCAGCAGCGCCGGGGGTTACCGATACAATGAGCAGTTCTTC	CASSAGGYRYNEQFF
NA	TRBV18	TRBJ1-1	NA	TGTGCCAGCTCACCAAGGGATTTGGATACTGAAGCTTTCTTT	CASSPRDLDTEAFF
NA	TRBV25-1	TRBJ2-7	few	TGTGCCAGCAGCCACTACGAGCAGTACTTC	CASSHYEQYF
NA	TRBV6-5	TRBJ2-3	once	TGTGCCAGCAGTTACAGCAGGGTTCTGGCAGATACGCAGTATTTT	CASSYSRVLADTQYF
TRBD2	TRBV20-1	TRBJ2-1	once	TGCAGTGCGGGACTACCTGGTGAGCAGTTCTTC	CSAGLPGEQFF
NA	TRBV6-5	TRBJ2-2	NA	TGTGCCAGCAAGAGCGGCGGGGAGCTGTTTTTT	CASKSGGELFF
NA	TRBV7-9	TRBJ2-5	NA	TGTGCCAGCAGCCCAGATGGGGGGAGCCAAGAGACCCAGTACTTC	CASSPDGGSQETQYF
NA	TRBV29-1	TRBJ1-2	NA	TGCAGCGTTGTTGAGGGTCACGACTATGGCTACACCTTC	CSVVEGHDYGYTF